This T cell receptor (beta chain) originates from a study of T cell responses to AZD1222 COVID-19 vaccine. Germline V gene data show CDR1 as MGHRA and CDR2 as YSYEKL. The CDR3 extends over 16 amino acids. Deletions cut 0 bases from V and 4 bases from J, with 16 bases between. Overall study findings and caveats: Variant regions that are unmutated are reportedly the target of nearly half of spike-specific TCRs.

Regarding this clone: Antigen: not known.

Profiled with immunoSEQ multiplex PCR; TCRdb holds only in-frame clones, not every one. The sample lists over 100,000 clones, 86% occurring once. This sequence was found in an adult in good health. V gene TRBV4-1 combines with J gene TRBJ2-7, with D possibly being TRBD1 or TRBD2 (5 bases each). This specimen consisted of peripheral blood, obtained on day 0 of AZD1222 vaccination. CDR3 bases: TGCGCCAGCAGCCAAGAATGGGGCGGGCAGTGGTACGAGCAGTACTTC. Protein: CASSQEWGGQWYEQYF.